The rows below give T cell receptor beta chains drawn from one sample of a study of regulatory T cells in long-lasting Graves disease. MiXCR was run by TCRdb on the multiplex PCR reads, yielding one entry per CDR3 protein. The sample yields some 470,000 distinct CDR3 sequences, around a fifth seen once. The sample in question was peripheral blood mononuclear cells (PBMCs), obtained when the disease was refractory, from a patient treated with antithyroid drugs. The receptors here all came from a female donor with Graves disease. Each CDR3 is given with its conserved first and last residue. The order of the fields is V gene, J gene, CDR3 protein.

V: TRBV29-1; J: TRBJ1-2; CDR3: CGGYSYGYTF
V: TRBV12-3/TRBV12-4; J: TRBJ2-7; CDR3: CASSFWSASGTYEQYF
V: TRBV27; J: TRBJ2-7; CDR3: CASMPWGSHFGDGGEQYF
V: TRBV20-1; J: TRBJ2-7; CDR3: CSASGTGSYEQYF
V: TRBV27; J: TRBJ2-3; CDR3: CASSLLPTRIGTDTQYF
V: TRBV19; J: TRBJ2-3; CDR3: CASSIDPTARDTQYF
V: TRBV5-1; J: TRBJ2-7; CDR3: CASSLVVRTSGGSSYEQYF
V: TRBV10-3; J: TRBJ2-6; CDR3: CAIPGQSSSSGANVLTF
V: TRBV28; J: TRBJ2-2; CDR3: CASSSGLVGAGELFF
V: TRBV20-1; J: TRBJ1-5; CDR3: CSARDPGHGNQPQHF
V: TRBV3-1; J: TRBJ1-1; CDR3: CASSQGALMNTEAFF
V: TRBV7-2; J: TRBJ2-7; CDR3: CASSLRLRGVEQYF
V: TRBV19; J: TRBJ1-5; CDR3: CASSISLRSRSNQPQHF
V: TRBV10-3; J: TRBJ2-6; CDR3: CAISESSGANVLTF
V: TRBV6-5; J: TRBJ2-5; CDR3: CASSYQQETQYF
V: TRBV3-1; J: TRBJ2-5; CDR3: CASSQVTETQYF
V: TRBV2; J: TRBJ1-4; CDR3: CASSEGIFNEKLFF
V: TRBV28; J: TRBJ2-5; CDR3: CASSSRTIQETQYF
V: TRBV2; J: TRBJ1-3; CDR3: CASSEEPGAGNTIYF
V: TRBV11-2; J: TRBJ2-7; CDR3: CASSPQGGPYEQYF
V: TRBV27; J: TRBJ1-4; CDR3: CASSLSLRDRGREKLFF
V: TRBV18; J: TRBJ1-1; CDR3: CASSPFSQGTEAFF
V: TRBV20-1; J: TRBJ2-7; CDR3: CSAGSGASGRGEQYF
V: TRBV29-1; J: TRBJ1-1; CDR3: CSVVWQLNTEAFF
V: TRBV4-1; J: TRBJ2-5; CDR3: CASSQGVAGGPQETQYF
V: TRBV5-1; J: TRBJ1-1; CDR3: CASSLFDALNTEAFF
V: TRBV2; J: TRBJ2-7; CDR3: CASSEALGSEQYF
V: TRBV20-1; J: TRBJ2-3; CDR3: CSASAGYNTDTQYF